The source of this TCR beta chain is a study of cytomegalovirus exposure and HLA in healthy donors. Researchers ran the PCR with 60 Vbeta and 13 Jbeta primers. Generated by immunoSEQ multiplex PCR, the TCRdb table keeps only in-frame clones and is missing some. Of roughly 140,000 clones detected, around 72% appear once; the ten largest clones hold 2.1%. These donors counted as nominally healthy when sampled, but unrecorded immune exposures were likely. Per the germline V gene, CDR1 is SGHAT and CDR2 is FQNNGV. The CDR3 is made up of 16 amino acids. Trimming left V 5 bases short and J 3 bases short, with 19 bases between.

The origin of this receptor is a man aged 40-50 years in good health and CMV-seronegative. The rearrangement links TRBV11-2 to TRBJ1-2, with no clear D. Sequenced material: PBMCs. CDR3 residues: CASSPRSEQDYYGYTF. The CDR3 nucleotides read TGTGCCAGCAGCCCCCGATCAGAGCAGGATTACTATGGCTACACCTTC.